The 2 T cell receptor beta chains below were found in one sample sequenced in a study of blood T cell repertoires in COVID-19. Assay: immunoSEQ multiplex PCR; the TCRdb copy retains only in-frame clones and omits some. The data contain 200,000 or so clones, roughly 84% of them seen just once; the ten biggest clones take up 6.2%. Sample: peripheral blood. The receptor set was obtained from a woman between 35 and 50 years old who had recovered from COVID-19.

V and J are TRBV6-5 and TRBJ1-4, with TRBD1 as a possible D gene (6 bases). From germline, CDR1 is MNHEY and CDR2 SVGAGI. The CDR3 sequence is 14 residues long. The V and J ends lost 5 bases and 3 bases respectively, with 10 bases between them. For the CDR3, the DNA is TGTGCCAGCAGTAAGGGGGTCTCTAATGAAAAACTGTTTTTT. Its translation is CASSKGVSNEKLFF.

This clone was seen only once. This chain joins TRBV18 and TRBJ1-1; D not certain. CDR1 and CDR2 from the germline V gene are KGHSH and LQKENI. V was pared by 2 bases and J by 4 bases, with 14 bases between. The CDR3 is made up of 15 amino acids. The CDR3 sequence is CASSPITDLPTEAFF. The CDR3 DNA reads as TGTGCCAGCTCACCAATTACAGATCTGCCCACTGAAGCTTTCTTT.